Listed below are T cell receptor beta chains from one sample, sequenced in a study of response to subunit inactivated influenza vaccine. TCRdb re-derived calls from the RT-PCR reads in MiXCR, one entry per CDR3 protein. This sample has about 500,000 distinct CDR3 sequences, with 15% to 20% found just once. Sequenced material: CD4+ T cells sorted from PBMCs, taken around 25 months after vaccination. The source is a man aged 45 to 75 who received an inactivated influenza vaccine. The CDR3 runs from the conserved cysteine through the conserved F or W. Each record gives: CDR3 DNA, CDR3 protein, CDR3 length, clone size, D gene, V gene, J gene. D genes are given only for firm matches. A clone size is listed for some rows: how often the clone was seen (once, few, many), or a class if it is expanded.

CDR3 DNA: TGTGCCAGCAGCGTAGTTGGGGCCGGATACAATGAGCAGTTCTTC
CDR3 protein: CASSVVGAGYNEQFF
CDR3 length: 15
clone size: many
D gene: .
V gene: TRBV9
J gene: TRBJ2-1

CDR3 DNA: TGCAGTGCTAGAGGAGGCGGGAGCTCCTACAATGAGCAGTTCTTC
CDR3 protein: CSARGGGSSYNEQFF
CDR3 length: 15
clone size: many
D gene: TRBD2
V gene: TRBV20-1
J gene: TRBJ2-1

CDR3 DNA: TGTGCCATCAGTGCCACAGGGAAGAACACTGAAGCTTTCTTT
CDR3 protein: CAISATGKNTEAFF
CDR3 length: 14
clone size: .
D gene: .
V gene: TRBV10-3
J gene: TRBJ1-1

CDR3 DNA: TGTGCCAGCAGTCCCCTGACTCACAATGAGCAGTTCTTC
CDR3 protein: CASSPLTHNEQFF
CDR3 length: 13
clone size: few
D gene: .
V gene: TRBV28
J gene: TRBJ2-1

CDR3 DNA: TGTGCCAGCAGGCGAAGTAGCGGGGGGGCCTCCTACAATGAGCAGTTCTTC
CDR3 protein: CASRRSSGGASYNEQFF
CDR3 length: 17
clone size: few
D gene: TRBD2
V gene: TRBV6-2/TRBV6-3
J gene: TRBJ2-1

CDR3 DNA: TGTGCCAGCACCCTGGGGGGAGGGCCGTACAATGAGCAGTTCTTC
CDR3 protein: CASTLGGGPYNEQFF
CDR3 length: 15
clone size: .
D gene: TRBD2
V gene: TRBV7-2
J gene: TRBJ2-1

CDR3 DNA: TGCGCCAGTAACCCGGGACTCCACACAGATACGCAGTATTTT
CDR3 protein: CASNPGLHTDTQYF
CDR3 length: 14
clone size: .
D gene: .
V gene: TRBV5-1
J gene: TRBJ2-3

CDR3 DNA: TGTGCCAGCAGCTTGCCCGGGACATATGAAGCTCTCTTT
CDR3 protein: CASSLPGTYEALF
CDR3 length: 13
clone size: .
D gene: .
V gene: TRBV7-9
J gene: TRBJ1-1

CDR3 DNA: TGTGCCAGCAGCCAAACAGAAAAGAGTGAGCAGTTCTTC
CDR3 protein: CASSQTEKSEQFF
CDR3 length: 13
clone size: few
D gene: .
V gene: TRBV4-2
J gene: TRBJ2-1

CDR3 DNA: TGTGCCAGCAGTCTCACCGGACAGGCCTTCTCCTCTGGAAACACCATATATTTT
CDR3 protein: CASSLTGQAFSSGNTIYF
CDR3 length: 18
clone size: once
D gene: TRBD1
V gene: TRBV6-1
J gene: TRBJ1-3

CDR3 DNA: TGCGCCAGCAGCCAAGACGGGACAGAGGGTGAAAAACTGTTTTTT
CDR3 protein: CASSQDGTEGEKLFF
CDR3 length: 15
clone size: few
D gene: TRBD1
V gene: TRBV4-1
J gene: TRBJ1-4

CDR3 DNA: TGTGCCAGCAGCGGACAGGGGATTGAAGCTTTCTTT
CDR3 protein: CASSGQGIEAFF
CDR3 length: 12
clone size: .
D gene: TRBD1
V gene: TRBV2
J gene: TRBJ1-1

CDR3 DNA: TGCGCCAGCAGCCGCACAGGGAGAAGTGAAGCTTTCTTT
CDR3 protein: CASSRTGRSEAFF
CDR3 length: 13
clone size: many
D gene: .
V gene: TRBV4-1
J gene: TRBJ1-1

CDR3 DNA: TGTGCCAGCACCCCGGGTCCTCTGGGGGAGCTGTTTTTT
CDR3 protein: CASTPGPLGELFF
CDR3 length: 13
clone size: .
D gene: .
V gene: TRBV7-7
J gene: TRBJ2-2

CDR3 DNA: TGTGCCAGCAGCCATAGCGGGAGGGGTGGCTACGAGCAGTACTTC
CDR3 protein: CASSHSGRGGYEQYF
CDR3 length: 15
clone size: few
D gene: TRBD2
V gene: TRBV3-1
J gene: TRBJ2-7

CDR3 DNA: TGTGCCAGCAATCTATACAATGAGCAGTTCTTC
CDR3 protein: CASNLYNEQFF
CDR3 length: 11
clone size: few
D gene: .
V gene: TRBV7-9
J gene: TRBJ2-1

CDR3 DNA: TGCGCCAGCAGCCAAGTCGCAGGCTTGGACTATGGCTACACCTTC
CDR3 protein: CASSQVAGLDYGYTF
CDR3 length: 15
clone size: .
D gene: .
V gene: TRBV4-3
J gene: TRBJ1-2

CDR3 DNA: TGCAGTGCTAGAAGTGGAGGGGGCAGTTACGAGCAGTACTTC
CDR3 protein: CSARSGGGSYEQYF
CDR3 length: 14
clone size: .
D gene: .
V gene: TRBV20-1
J gene: TRBJ2-7

CDR3 DNA: TGCGCCAGCAGTCCTAGCGGGCGCGAGCAGTACTTC
CDR3 protein: CASSPSGREQYF
CDR3 length: 12
clone size: .
D gene: TRBD2
V gene: TRBV5-1
J gene: TRBJ2-7

CDR3 DNA: TGTGCCAGCAGCCCCGGAGGAAGGCTAACCAATTCACCCCTCCACTTT
CDR3 protein: CASSPGGRLTNSPLHF
CDR3 length: 16
clone size: .
D gene: .
V gene: TRBV7-9
J gene: TRBJ1-6

CDR3 DNA: TGTGCCAGCAGTTCACCCGGGGCGGTAGGGGGAGAGACCCAGTACTTC
CDR3 protein: CASSSPGAVGGETQYF
CDR3 length: 16
clone size: .
D gene: .
V gene: TRBV6-5
J gene: TRBJ2-5

CDR3 DNA: TGTGCCAGCAGTTACTCTGAGGGCGCGTACGAGCAGTACTTC
CDR3 protein: CASSYSEGAYEQYF
CDR3 length: 14
clone size: few
D gene: .
V gene: TRBV6-5
J gene: TRBJ2-7

CDR3 DNA: TGTGCCAGCAGCTTTGTGGGGGCGGGAGATCAGCCCCAGCATTTT
CDR3 protein: CASSFVGAGDQPQHF
CDR3 length: 15
clone size: few
D gene: .
V gene: TRBV7-2
J gene: TRBJ1-5

CDR3 DNA: TGCAGTGCTACTAAGCGGGAGGGAACCTACGAGCAGTACTTC
CDR3 protein: CSATKREGTYEQYF
CDR3 length: 14
clone size: .
D gene: TRBD2
V gene: TRBV20-1
J gene: TRBJ2-7

CDR3 DNA: TGTGCCAGCAGTTACGGTGGGGGGTGGTCCGGAAACACCATATATTTT
CDR3 protein: CASSYGGGWSGNTIYF
CDR3 length: 16
clone size: .
D gene: .
V gene: TRBV6-5
J gene: TRBJ1-3

CDR3 DNA: TGTGCCATCACGGCGGGGATTACAGGGTCTGGCTACACCTTC
CDR3 protein: CAITAGITGSGYTF
CDR3 length: 14
clone size: few
D gene: .
V gene: TRBV10-3
J gene: TRBJ1-2